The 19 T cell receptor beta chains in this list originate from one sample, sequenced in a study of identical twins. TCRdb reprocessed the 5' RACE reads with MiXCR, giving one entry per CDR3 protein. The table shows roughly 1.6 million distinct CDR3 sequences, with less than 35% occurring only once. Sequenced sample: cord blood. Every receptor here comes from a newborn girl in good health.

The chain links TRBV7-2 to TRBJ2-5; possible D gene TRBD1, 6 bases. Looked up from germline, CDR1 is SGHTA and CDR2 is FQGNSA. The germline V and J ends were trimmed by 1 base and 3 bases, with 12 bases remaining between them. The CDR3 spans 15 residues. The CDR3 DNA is TGTGCCAGCAGCTTAGGAGTCCACAGGGAAGAGACCCAGTACTTC. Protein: CASSLGVHREETQYF.

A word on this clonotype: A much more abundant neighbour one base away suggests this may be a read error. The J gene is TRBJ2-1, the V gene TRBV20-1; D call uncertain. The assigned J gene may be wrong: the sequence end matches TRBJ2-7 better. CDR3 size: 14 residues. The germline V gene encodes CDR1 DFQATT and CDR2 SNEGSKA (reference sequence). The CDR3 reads CSASTSSSYNEQYF. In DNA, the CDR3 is TGCAGTGCTAGTACCAGCAGCTCCTACAATGAGCAGTACTTC.

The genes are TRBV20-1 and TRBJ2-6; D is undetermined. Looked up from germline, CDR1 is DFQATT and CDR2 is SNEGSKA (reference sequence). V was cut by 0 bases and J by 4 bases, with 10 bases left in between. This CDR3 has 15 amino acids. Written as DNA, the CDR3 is TGCAGTGCTAGAGATCGGTTGAGGGGGGCCAACGTCCTGACTTTC. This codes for CSARDRLRGANVLTF.

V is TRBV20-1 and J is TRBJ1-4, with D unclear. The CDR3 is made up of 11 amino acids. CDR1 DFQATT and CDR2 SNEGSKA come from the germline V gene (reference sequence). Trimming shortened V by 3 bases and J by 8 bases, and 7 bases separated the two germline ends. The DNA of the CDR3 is TGCAGTGCTAGCTCCAGAGAAAAACTGTTTTTT. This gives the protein CSASSREKLFF.

CDR3 protein: CSARVRGSGRANTGELFF. The CDR3 DNA is TGCAGTGCTAGAGTTCGGGGTAGCGGGAGGGCGAACACCGGGGAGCTGTTTTTT. This chain joins TRBV20-1 and TRBJ2-2; 11 bases agree with TRBD2. The CDR3 is 18 residues long. The V and J ends lost 1 base and 0 bases, in that order; junction bases with no gene match: 7. The germline V gene encodes CDR1 DFQATT and CDR2 SNEGSKA (reference sequence).

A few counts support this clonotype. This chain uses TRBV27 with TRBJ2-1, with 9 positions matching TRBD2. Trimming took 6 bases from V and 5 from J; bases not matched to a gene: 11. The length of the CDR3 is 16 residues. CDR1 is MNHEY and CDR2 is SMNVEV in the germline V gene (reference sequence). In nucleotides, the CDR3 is TGTGCCAGCAGCCACCTGGCTAGCGGGAAAGACAATGAGCAGTTCTTC. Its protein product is CASSHLASGKDNEQFF.

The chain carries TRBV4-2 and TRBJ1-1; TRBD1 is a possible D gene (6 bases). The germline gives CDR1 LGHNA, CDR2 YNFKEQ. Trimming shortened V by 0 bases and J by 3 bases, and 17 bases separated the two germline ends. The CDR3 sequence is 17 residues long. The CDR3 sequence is CASSQDGHVKGDTEAFF. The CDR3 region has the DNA TGTGCCAGCAGCCAAGACGGACACGTGAAGGGGGACACTGAAGCTTTCTTT.

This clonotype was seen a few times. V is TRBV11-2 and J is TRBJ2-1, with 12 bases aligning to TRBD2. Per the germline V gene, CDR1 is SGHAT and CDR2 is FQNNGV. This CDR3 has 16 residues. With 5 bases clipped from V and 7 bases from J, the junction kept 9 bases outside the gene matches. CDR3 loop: CASSPRTSGIGNEQFF. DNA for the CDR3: TGTGCCAGCAGCCCCCGGACTAGCGGGATAGGAAATGAGCAGTTCTTC.

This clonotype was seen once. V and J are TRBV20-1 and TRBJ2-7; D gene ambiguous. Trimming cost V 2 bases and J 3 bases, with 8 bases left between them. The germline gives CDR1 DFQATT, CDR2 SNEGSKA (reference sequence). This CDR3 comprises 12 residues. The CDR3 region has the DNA TGCAGTGCTAGACGACCAAACTACGAGCAGTACTTC. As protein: CSARRPNYEQYF.

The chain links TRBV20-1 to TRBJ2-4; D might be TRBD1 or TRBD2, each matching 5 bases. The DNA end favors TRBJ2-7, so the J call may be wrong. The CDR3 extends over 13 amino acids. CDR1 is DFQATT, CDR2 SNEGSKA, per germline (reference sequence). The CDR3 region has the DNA TGCAGCCCCCGGCCGGGACCTTCCTACGAGCAGTACTTC. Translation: CSPRPGPSYEQYF.

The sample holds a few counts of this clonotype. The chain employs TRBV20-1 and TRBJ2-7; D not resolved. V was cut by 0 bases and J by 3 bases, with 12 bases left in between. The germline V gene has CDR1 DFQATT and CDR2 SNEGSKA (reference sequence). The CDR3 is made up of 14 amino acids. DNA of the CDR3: TGCAGTGCTAGAGATTCTGGCCGAGTCTACGAGCAGTACTTC. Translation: CSARDSGRVYEQYF.

The CDR3 nucleotides are TGTGCCAGCAGTTTATCCGAAGCTAGCGGGGGGGCCGCAGATACGCAGTATTTT. Encoded protein: CASSLSEASGGAADTQYF. This chain joins TRBV27 and TRBJ2-3, with TRBD2 matching over 12 bases. J lost 4 bases, V lost 0 bases, and 8 bases had no gene match. This CDR3 contains 18 residues. Germline V gene sequence: CDR1 MNHEY, CDR2 SMNVEV (reference sequence).

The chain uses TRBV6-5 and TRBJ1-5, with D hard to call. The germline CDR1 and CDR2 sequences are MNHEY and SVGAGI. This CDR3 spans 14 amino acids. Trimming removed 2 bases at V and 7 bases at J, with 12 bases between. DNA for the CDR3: TGTGCCAGCAGTTACGGGGTCGGAGTCCAGCCCCAGCATTTT. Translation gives CASSYGVGVQPQHF.

CDR3: CASSRFFLDKAEAFF. The CDR3 bases are TGTGCCAGCAGTCGGTTTTTCTTGGATAAGGCTGAAGCTTTCTTT. This chain joins TRBV6-5 and TRBJ1-1; D remains ambiguous. The germline gives CDR1 MNHEY, CDR2 SVGAGI. Deletions cut 5 bases from V and 6 bases from J, with 19 bases between. This CDR3 has 15 residues.

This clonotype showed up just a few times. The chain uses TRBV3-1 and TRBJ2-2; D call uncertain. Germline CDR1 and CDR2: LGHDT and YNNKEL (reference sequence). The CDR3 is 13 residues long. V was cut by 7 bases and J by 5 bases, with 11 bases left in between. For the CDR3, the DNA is TGTGCCAGCACGCCTGGGGTTACCGGGGAGCTGTTTTTT. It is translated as CASTPGVTGELFF. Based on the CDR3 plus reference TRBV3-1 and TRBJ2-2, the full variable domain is DTAVSQTPKYLVTQMGNDKSIKCEQNLGHDTMYWYKQDSKKFLKIMFSYNNKELIINETVPNRFSPKSPDKAHLNLHINSLELGDSAVYFCASTPGVTGELFFGEGSRLTVL.

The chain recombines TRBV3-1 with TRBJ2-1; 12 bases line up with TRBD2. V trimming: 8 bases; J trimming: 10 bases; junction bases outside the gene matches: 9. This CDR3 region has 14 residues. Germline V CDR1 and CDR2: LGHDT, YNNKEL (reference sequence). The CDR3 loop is CASATSGSIGEQFF. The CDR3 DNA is TGTGCCAGCGCGACTAGCGGGAGTATAGGAGAGCAGTTCTTC.

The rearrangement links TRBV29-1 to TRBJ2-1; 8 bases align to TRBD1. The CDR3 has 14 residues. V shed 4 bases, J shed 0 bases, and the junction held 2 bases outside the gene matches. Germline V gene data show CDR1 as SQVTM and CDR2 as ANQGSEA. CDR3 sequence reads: CSVAGTGSYNEQFF. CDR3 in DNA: TGCAGCGTTGCCGGGACAGGCTCCTACAATGAGCAGTTCTTC.

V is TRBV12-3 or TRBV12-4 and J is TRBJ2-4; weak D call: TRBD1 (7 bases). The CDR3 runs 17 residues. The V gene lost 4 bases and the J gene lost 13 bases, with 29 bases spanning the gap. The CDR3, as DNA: TGTGCCAGCAGTTCTATGGGGCGGGGAGGCCCAAGAGGGGGCCAGTACTTC. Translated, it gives CASSSMGRGGPRGGQYF.

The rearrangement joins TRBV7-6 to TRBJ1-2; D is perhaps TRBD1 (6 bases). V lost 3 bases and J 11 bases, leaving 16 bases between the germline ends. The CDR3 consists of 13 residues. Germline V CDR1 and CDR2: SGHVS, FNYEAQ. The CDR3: CASSLLMGASYTF. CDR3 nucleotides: TGTGCCAGCAGCTTGTTGATGGGGGCCTCTTACACCTTC. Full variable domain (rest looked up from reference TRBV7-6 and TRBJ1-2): GAGVSQSPRYKVTKRGQDVALRCDPISGHVSLYWYRQALGQGPEFLTYFNYEAQQDKSGLPNDRFSAERPEGSISTLTIQRTEQRDSAMYRCASSLLMGASYTFGSGTRLTVV.